Sequencing of this T cell receptor beta chain was carried out in a study of blood T cell repertoires in COVID-19. At the level of the study: Acute-phase and convalescent COVID-19 samples originated in the United States, Italy and Spain. T cells, B-cell-depleted T cells, or PBMCs provided the cDNA or gDNA that served as material.

Germline CDR1 is SGHNT and CDR2 is YYREEE (reference sequence). Trimming took 4 bases from V and 0 from J; bases not matched to a gene: 2. The CDR3 is 14 residues long. In the original workflow: Estimates of nucleated cell counts were drawn from the amplification of reference gene primers. Some clones are missing from TCRdb's copy, which holds only in-frame ones; the method was immunoSEQ multiplex PCR. That table furnishes V, J and clone size, whereas the DNA furnished D and trimming. This table has about 97,000 clones, 70% to 90% appearing once. V usage is TRBV5-4 and J usage is TRBJ1-1; 8 nucleotides line up with TRBD1. Input material: peripheral blood. This receptor was taken from a human donor in a cohort sampled during active COVID-19. CDR3 residues: CASSRDRLNTEAFF. The DNA for the CDR3 is TGTGCCAGCAGCCGGGACAGGTTGAACACTGAAGCTTTCTTT.